A single sample is the source of the 5 T cell receptor beta chains below, sequenced in a study of identical twins. TCRdb reanalysed the 5' RACE reads using MiXCR and keeps one entry per CDR3 protein. The sample lists hundreds of thousands of distinct CDR3 sequences; 8.6% were seen once. The sample was also linked to a second study, of yellow fever vaccine responses in identical twins.

The sample comprised PBMCs. Receptors originate from a woman aged 18-29 years in good health.

The chain employs TRBV7-9 and TRBJ2-2; a weak D match, TRBD1 (6 bases). Trimming took 5 bases from V and 10 from J, leaving 14 bases between them. Per the germline V gene, CDR1 is SEHNR and CDR2 is FQNEAQ (reference sequence). The CDR3 is 13 residues long. CDR3 sequence reads: CASSMVQGAELFF. In DNA form, the CDR3 reads TGTGCCAGCAGCATGGTACAGGGAGCGGAGCTGTTTTTT.

This clonotype showed up just a few times. The rearrangement joins TRBV5-1 to TRBJ2-1; 10 nucleotides align to TRBD1. CDR1 and CDR2 (germline): SGHRS, YFSETQ. The trim removed 2 bases at V and 8 bases at J, leaving 7 bases unmatched. This CDR3 is built from 15 residues. The CDR3 nucleotides read TGCGCCAGCAGCTTCGGGGACAGGGGAGTAGATGAGCAGTTCTTC. It is translated as CASSFGDRGVDEQFF.

Ten or more counts support this clonotype. The chain joins TRBV12-3 or TRBV12-4 to TRBJ2-7, with a possible D match to TRBD2 (5 bases). The ends were cut back, 5 bases at V and 2 bases at J, with 16 bases in the middle. The CDR3 runs to 15 residues. This chain's CDR3 is CASSLLTSSPYEQYF. The CDR3 bases are TGTGCCAGCAGTCTACTCACTAGTTCCCCCTACGAGCAGTACTTC.

The chain has TRBV19 and TRBJ2-7, with 7 bases that match TRBD2. After removal of 3 bases from V and 5 bases from J, the junction contained 7 bases not matched to a gene. CDR3 size: 14 residues. Per germline, CDR1 LNHDA and CDR2 SQIVND (reference sequence). In nucleotides, the CDR3 is TGTGCCAGTAGTATGGAACTAGCGCCTAACGAGCAGTACTTC. It is translated as CASSMELAPNEQYF.

This clonotype was observed many times. The chain has TRBV29-1 and TRBJ2-3; D perhaps matches TRBD1 (5 bases). The length of the CDR3 is 14 residues. V lost 4 bases, J lost 3 bases, and 14 bases lay in between. Germline CDR1 SQVTM, CDR2 ANQGSEA. The CDR3 DNA is TGCAGCGTTGTGTTCCAAGGGGCTACAGATACGCAGTATTTT. Its translation is CSVVFQGATDTQYF.